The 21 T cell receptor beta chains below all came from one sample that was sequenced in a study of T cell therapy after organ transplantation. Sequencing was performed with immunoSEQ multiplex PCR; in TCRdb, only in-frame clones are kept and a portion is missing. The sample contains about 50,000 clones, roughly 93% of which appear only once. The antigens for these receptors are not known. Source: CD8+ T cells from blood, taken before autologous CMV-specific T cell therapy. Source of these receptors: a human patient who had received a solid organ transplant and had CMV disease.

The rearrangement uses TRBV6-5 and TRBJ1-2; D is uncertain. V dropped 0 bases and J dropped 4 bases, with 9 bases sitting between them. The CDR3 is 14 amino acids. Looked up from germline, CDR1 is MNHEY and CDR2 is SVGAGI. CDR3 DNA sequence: TGTGCCAGCAGTTACTCGTCTACACTCTATGGCTACACCTTC. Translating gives CASSYSSTLYGYTF.

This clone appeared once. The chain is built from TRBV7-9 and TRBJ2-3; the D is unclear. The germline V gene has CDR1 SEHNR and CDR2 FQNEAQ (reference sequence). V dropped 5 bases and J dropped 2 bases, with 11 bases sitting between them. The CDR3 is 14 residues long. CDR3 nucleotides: TGTGCCAGCAGCCCCCTGGGGTTCACAGATACGCAGTATTTT. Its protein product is CASSPLGFTDTQYF.

The CDR3 reads CASSLVTYNEQFF. CDR3 nucleotide sequence: TGTGCCAGCAGCTTGGTGACCTACAATGAGCAGTTCTTC. The chain uses TRBV5-4 and TRBJ2-1; unclear D gene. Deletions cut 0 bases from V and 2 bases from J, with 3 bases between. The CDR3 consists of 13 residues. Germline loops: CDR1 SGHNT, CDR2 YYREEE (reference sequence).

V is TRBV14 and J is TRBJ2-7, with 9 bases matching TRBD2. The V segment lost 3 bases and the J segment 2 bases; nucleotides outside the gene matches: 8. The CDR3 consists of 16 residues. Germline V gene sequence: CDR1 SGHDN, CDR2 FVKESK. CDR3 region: CASSHSPSGNTYEQYF. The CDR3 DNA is TGTGCCAGCAGCCATTCGCCTAGCGGGAACACCTACGAGCAGTACTTC.

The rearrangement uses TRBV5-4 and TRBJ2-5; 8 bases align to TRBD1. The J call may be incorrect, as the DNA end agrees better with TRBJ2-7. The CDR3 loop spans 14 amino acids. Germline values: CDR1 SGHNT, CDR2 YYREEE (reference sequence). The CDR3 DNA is TGTGCCAGCAGCCACGGGACAGGATCCTACGAGCAGTACTTC. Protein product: CASSHGTGSYEQYF.

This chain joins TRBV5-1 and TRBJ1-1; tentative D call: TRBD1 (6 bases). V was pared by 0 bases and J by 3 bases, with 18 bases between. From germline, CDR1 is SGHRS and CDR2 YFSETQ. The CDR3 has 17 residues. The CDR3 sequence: CASSLAPLDSGDTEAFF. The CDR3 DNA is TGCGCCAGCAGCTTGGCACCCTTGGACAGCGGGGACACTGAAGCTTTCTTT.

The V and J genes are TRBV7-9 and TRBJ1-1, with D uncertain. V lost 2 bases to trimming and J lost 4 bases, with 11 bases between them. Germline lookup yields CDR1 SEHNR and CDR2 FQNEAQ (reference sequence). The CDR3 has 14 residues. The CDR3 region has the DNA TGTGCCAGCAGCTTAACCAGCCTAATCACTGAAGCTTTCTTT. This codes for CASSLTSLITEAFF.

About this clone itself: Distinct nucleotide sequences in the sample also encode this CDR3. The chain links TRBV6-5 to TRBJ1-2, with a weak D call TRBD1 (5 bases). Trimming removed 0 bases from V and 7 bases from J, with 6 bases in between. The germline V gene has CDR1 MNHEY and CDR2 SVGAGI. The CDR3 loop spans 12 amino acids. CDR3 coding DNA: TGTGCCAGCAGTTACTCCGGGGGTGGCTACACCTTC. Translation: CASSYSGGGYTF.

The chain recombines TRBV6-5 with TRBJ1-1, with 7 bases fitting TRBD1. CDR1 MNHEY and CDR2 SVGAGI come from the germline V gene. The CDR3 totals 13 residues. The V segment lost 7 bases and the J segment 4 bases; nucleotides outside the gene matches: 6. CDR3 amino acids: CASNLNRGTEAFF. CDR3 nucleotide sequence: TGTGCCAGCAACCTAAACAGGGGCACTGAAGCTTTCTTT.

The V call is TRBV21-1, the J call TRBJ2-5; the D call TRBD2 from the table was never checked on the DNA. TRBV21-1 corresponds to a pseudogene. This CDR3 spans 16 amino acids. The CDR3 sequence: CASSRLAGRIKETQYF. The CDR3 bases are TGTGCCAGCTCCCGGCTAGCGGGAAGGATAAAAGAGACCCAGTACTTC.

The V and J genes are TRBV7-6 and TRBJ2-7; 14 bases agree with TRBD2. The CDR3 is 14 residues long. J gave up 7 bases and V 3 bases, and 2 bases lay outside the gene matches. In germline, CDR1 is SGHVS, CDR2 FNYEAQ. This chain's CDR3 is CASSLGLAGAEQYF. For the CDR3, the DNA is TGTGCCAGCAGCTTGGGACTAGCGGGAGCTGAGCAGTACTTC.

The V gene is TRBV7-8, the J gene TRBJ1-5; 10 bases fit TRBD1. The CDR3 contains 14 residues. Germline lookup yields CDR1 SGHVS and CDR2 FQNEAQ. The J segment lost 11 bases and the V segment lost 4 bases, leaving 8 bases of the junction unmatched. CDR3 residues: CASSSGQGKESQHF. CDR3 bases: TGTGCCAGCAGCTCGGGACAGGGGAAAGAATCCCAGCATTTT.

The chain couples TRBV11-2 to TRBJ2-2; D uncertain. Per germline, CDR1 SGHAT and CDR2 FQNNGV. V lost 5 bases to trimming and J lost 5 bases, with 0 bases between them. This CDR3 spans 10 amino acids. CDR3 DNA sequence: TGTGCCAGCAGCACCGGGGAGCTGTTTTTT. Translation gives CASSTGELFF.

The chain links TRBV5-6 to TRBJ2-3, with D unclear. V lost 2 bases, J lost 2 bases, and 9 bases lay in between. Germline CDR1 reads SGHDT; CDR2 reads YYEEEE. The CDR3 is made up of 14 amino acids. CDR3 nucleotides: TGTGCCAGCAGCTTAGATTCTCCCACAGATACGCAGTATTTT. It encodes CASSLDSPTDTQYF.

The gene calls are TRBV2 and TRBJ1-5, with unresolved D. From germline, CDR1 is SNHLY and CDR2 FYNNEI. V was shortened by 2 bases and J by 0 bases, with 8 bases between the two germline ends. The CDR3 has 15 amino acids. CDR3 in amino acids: CASSEYPVSNQPQHF. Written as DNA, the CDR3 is TGTGCCAGCAGTGAATATCCAGTTAGCAATCAGCCCCAGCATTTT.

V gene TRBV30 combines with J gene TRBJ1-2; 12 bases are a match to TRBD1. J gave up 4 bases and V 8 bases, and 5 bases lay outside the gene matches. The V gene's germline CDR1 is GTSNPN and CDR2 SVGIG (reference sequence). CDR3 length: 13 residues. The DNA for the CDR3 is TGTGCCGGGACAGGGGGCTCGGGCTATGGCTACACCTTC. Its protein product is CAGTGGSGYGYTF.

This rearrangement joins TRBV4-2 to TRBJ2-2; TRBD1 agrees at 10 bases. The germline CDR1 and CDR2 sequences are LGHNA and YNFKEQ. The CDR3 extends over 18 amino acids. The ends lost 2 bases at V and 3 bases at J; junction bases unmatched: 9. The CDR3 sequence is CASSQLLTGQGDTGELFF. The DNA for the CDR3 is TGTGCCAGCAGCCAACTACTTACCGGACAGGGGGACACCGGGGAGCTGTTTTTT.

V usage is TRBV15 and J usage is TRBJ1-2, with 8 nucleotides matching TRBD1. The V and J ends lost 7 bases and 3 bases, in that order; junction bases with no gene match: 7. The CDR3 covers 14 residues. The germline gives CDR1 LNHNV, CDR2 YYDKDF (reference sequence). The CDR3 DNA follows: TGTGCCACCACCTTGGACAGGGCGGACTATGGCTACACCTTC. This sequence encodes CATTLDRADYGYTF.

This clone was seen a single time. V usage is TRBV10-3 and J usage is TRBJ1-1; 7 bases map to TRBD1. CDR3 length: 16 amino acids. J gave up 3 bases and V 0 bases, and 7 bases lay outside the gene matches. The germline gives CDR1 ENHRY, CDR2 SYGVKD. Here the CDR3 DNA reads TGTGCCATCAGTGAGTCGGAGGGCAGGGGGTACACTGAAGCTTTCTTT. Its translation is CAISESEGRGYTEAFF.

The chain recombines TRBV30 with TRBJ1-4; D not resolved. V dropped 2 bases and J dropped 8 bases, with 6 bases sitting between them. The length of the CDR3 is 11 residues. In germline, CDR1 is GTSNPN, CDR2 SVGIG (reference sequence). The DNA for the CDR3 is TGTGCCTGGAGTAGGAAAGAAAAACTGTTTTTT. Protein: CAWSRKEKLFF.

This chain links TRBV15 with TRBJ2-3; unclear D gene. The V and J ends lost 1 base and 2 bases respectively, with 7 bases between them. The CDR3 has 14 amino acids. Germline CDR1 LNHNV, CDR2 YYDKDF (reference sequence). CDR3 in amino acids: CATSRGTFTDTQYF. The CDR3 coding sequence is TGTGCCACCAGCAGAGGGACGTTCACAGATACGCAGTATTTT.